What follows are 21 T cell receptor beta chains derived from one specimen sequenced in a study. TCRdb's table, derived via immunoSEQ multiplex PCR, lists solely in-frame clones and lacks some. The sample has about 68,000 clones; roughly 93% are singletons. Sequencing was done on a sample of PBMCs. The receptor set was obtained from a man aged 40-49 years with rheumatoid arthritis.

The chain links TRBV19 to TRBJ2-1; no definite D call. Per the germline V gene, CDR1 is LNHDA and CDR2 is SQIVND (reference sequence). Trimming shortened V by 6 bases and J by 3 bases, and 9 bases separated the two germline ends. This CDR3 region has 13 residues. The CDR3 region has the DNA TGTGCCAGTAGCCCACCGGACTACAATGAGCAGTTCTTC. This sequence encodes CASSPPDYNEQFF. Drawing the rest from reference TRBV19 and TRBJ2-1, the complete variable domain is DGGITQSPKYLFRKEGQNVTLSCEQNLNHDAMYWYRQDPGQGLRLIYYSQIVNDFQKGDIAEGYSVSREKKESFPLTVTSAQKNPTAFYLCASSPPDYNEQFFGPGTRLTVL.

This sequence joins TRBV6-2 or TRBV6-3 and TRBJ2-2, with D maybe TRBD1 (6 bases). V was pared by 4 bases and J by 5 bases, with 8 bases between. The CDR3 has 13 residues. In germline, CDR1 is MNHEY, CDR2 SVGEGT. The CDR3 loop reads CASSWTATGELFF. CDR3 in DNA: TGTGCCAGCAGTTGGACAGCAACCGGGGAGCTGTTTTTT.

This sequence joins TRBV28 and TRBJ2-2; 7 bases line up with TRBD1. Per germline, CDR1 MDHEN and CDR2 SYDVKM. This CDR3 contains 16 residues. Unmatched junction bases numbered 6, after V lost 3 bases and J lost 2 bases. CDR3 bases: TGTGCCAGCAGTTTTTTCGGGACAGCCAACACCGGGGAGCTGTTTTTT. Its protein product is CASSFFGTANTGELFF. The full variable domain, with the rest looked up from reference TRBV28 and TRBJ2-2, is DVKVTQSSRYLVKRTGEKVFLECVQDMDHENMFWYRQDPGLGLRLIYFSYDVKMKEKGDIPEGYSVSREKKERFSLILESASTNQTSMYLCASSFFGTANTGELFFGEGSRLTVL.

This sequence joins TRBV9 and TRBJ2-5; D remains ambiguous. Trimming shortened V by 0 bases and J by 2 bases, and 11 bases separated the two germline ends. The germline gives CDR1 SGDLS, CDR2 YYNGEE. CDR3 size: 15 residues. The chain's CDR3 is CASSVGHLIQETQYF. In DNA, the CDR3 is TGTGCCAGCAGCGTAGGCCATTTAATACAAGAGACCCAGTACTTC.

The chain is built from TRBV2 and TRBJ2-7, with TRBD2 as a possible D gene (5 bases). V lost 5 bases and J lost 2, with 16 bases in between. CDR1 and CDR2 (germline): SNHLY, FYNNEI. The CDR3 length is 15 residues. DNA for the CDR3: TGTGCCAGCAGTAGCACTCCTACTAGAGCCTACGAGCAGTACTTC. This sequence encodes CASSSTPTRAYEQYF. The full variable domain, its missing parts supplied by reference TRBV2 and TRBJ2-7, is EPEVTQTPSHQVTQMGQEVILRCVPISNHLYFYWYRQILGQKVEFLVSFYNNEISEKSEIFDDQFSVERPDGSNFTLKIRSTKLEDSAMYFCASSSTPTRAYEQYFGPGTRLTVT.

The genes are TRBV30 and TRBJ2-2; tentative D call: TRBD2 (6 bases). Between the trimmed V and J ends, which lost 0 bases and 6 bases, there was a span of 11 bases. The CDR3 loop spans 14 amino acids. CDR1 is GTSNPN and CDR2 is SVGIG in the germline V gene (reference sequence). In nucleotides, the CDR3 is TGTGCCTGGAGTGTACTAGCAGGAGCCGGGGAGCTGTTTTTT. Residues: CAWSVLAGAGELFF.

The V and J genes are TRBV7-9 and TRBJ1-5, with D possibly being TRBD1 (5 bases). CDR1 SEHNR and CDR2 FQNEAQ come from the germline V gene (reference sequence). V was pared by 5 bases and J by 2 bases, with 10 bases between. CDR3 length: 14 amino acids. CDR3 bases: TGTGCCAGCAGCCTCGGGGCTGGCAATCAGCCCCAGCATTTT. This sequence encodes CASSLGAGNQPQHF.

DNA of the CDR3: TGTGCCAGCAGCCCCCGAGGGACTAGCTTTACCTACGAGCAGTACTTC. Translated: CASSPRGTSFTYEQYF. This rearrangement joins TRBV9 to TRBJ2-7; 9 nucleotides match TRBD2. CDR1 and CDR2 (germline): SGDLS, YYNGEE. The CDR3 is made up of 16 amino acids. Germline trimming cut 4 bases from V and 2 bases from J; bases unmatched to any gene: 10. Filled out from reference TRBV9 and TRBJ2-7, the complete variable domain reads DSGVTQTPKHLITATGQRVTLRCSPRSGDLSVYWYQQSLDQGLQFLIQYYNGEERAKGNILERFSAQQFPDLHSELNLSSLELGDSALYFCASSPRGTSFTYEQYFGPGTRLTVT.

The chain recombines TRBV10-3 with TRBJ2-7, with D possibly matching TRBD2 (7 bases). In germline, CDR1 is ENHRY, CDR2 SYGVKD. This CDR3 has 14 residues. V was cut by 1 base and J by 4 bases, with 11 bases left in between. CDR3 in DNA: TGTGCCATCAGTGAGTGGGGAGGGGGGTACGAGCAGTACTTC. Protein product: CAISEWGGGYEQYF.

The rearrangement uses TRBV14 and TRBJ1-2, with 8 bases identical to TRBD1. The CDR3 sequence is 14 residues long. Germline V gene lookup returns CDR1 SGHDN and CDR2 FVKESK. V gave up 0 bases and J gave up 6 bases; unmatched junction bases: 3. CDR3 region: CASSQDRTGNGYTF. The CDR3 nucleotides are TGTGCCAGCAGCCAAGATAGGACAGGGAATGGCTACACCTTC.

This clone appeared a single time. The chain joins TRBV6-2 or TRBV6-3 to TRBJ1-2, with D hard to call. The germline gives CDR1 MNHEY, CDR2 SVGEGT. The V end lost 3 bases, the J end lost 8 bases, and 10 bases lay between the germline ends. This CDR3 has 12 amino acids. The CDR3 sequence: CASSYTGSGYTF. In DNA, the CDR3 is TGTGCCAGCAGTTATACGGGGTCCGGCTACACCTTC.

This sequence joins TRBV5-1 and TRBJ2-7; 7 nucleotides line up with TRBD1. The CDR3 loop spans 14 amino acids. Germline V gene sequence: CDR1 SGHRS, CDR2 YFSETQ. V lost 1 base and J lost 3; bases outside the gene matches: 4. The CDR3 reads CASSLTGANYEQYF. CDR3 sequence (DNA): TGCGCCAGCAGCTTGACAGGGGCGAACTACGAGCAGTACTTC.

The chain links TRBV19 to TRBJ2-1; D possibly matches TRBD1 or TRBD2 (5 bases each). This CDR3 has 15 residues. CDR1 is LNHDA and CDR2 is SQIVND in the germline V gene (reference sequence). V was shortened by 6 bases and J by 4 bases, with 16 bases between the two germline ends. DNA of the CDR3: TGTGCCAGTAGGCCCGAGGGGACCTGGTACAATGAGCAGTTCTTC. It yields the protein CASRPEGTWYNEQFF.

This clone has a handful of counts. The rearrangement links TRBV19 to TRBJ1-6; the D is unclear. CDR3 length: 15 residues. Looked up from germline, CDR1 is LNHDA and CDR2 is SQIVND (reference sequence). Trimming took 5 bases from V and 1 from J, leaving 9 bases between them. CDR3 residues: CASSSEGSYNSPLHF. As DNA, the CDR3 is TGTGCCAGTAGTTCAGAAGGTTCCTATAATTCACCCCTCCACTTT.

This sequence joins TRBV28 and TRBJ1-4; D gene ambiguous. This CDR3 comprises 14 residues. Between the trimmed V and J ends, which lost 6 bases and 5 bases, there was a span of 13 bases. The V gene's germline CDR1 is MDHEN and CDR2 SYDVKM. The CDR3 loop is CASRFRRLNEKLFF. CDR3 nucleotides: TGTGCCAGCAGGTTTCGCCGTCTCAATGAAAAACTGTTTTTT. Complete variable domain (other parts from reference TRBV28 and TRBJ1-4): DVKVTQSSRYLVKRTGEKVFLECVQDMDHENMFWYRQDPGLGLRLIYFSYDVKMKEKGDIPEGYSVSREKKERFSLILESASTNQTSMYLCASRFRRLNEKLFFGSGTQLSVL.

The V call is TRBV30, the J call TRBJ2-3, with 7 nucleotides matching TRBD1. The CDR3 extends over 13 amino acids. Per germline, CDR1 GTSNPN and CDR2 SVGIG (reference sequence). V lost 4 bases and J lost 9; bases outside the gene matches: 10. The CDR3 loop is CAWTNRGRVTQYF. CDR3 bases: TGTGCCTGGACAAACAGGGGCCGCGTCACGCAGTATTTT.

The chain is built from TRBV14 and TRBJ2-7; tentative D call: TRBD1 (5 bases). Germline V gene data show CDR1 as SGHDN and CDR2 as FVKESK. The CDR3 consists of 19 residues. V was pared by 0 bases and J by 4 bases, with 25 bases between. The CDR3 DNA sequence: TGTGCCAGCAGCCAAGATTCGCTATATATAGCTTACGGACAATACGAGCAGTACTTC. Its translation is CASSQDSLYIAYGQYEQYF. Looking up the rest from reference TRBV14 and TRBJ2-7 gives the full variable domain: EAGVTQFPSHSVIEKGQTVTLRCDPISGHDNLYWYRRVMGKEIKFLLHFVKESKQDESGMPNNRFLAERTGGTYSTLKVQPAELEDSGVYFCASSQDSLYIAYGQYEQYFGPGTRLTVT.

This chain uses TRBV11-3 with TRBJ2-1, with D tentatively TRBD2 (7 bases). The CDR3 extends over 15 amino acids. Germline lookup yields CDR1 SGHNT and CDR2 YENEEA. The V and J ends lost 2 bases and 2 bases respectively, with 10 bases between them. The CDR3 loop is CASSLRGTTYNEQFF. The CDR3 DNA is TGTGCCAGCAGCTTAAGGGGGACTACCTACAATGAGCAGTTCTTC.

This clone was observed once. V is TRBV7-6 and J is TRBJ2-7; no clear D gene. The germline V gene has CDR1 SGHVS and CDR2 FNYEAQ. The CDR3 length is 13 residues. V shed 5 bases and J shed 2 bases, with 10 bases lying between them. The CDR3 DNA sequence: TGTGCCAGCAGCCACGGGTCGACCTACGAGCAGTACTTC. Translation: CASSHGSTYEQYF.

The V and J genes are TRBV16 and TRBJ1-2; D is undetermined. V dropped 4 bases and J dropped 3 bases, with 9 bases sitting between them. CDR1 is KGHSY, CDR2 FQNENV, per germline. CDR3 length equals 13 residues. CDR3 bases: TGTGCCAGCAGCCCTGGCAGTTACTATGGCTACACCTTC. Amino acids: CASSPGSYYGYTF.

The rearrangement uses TRBV3-1 (or the pseudogene TRBV3-2) and TRBJ2-3; 15 nucleotides align to TRBD2. The CDR3 is 20 amino acids. Looked up from germline, CDR1 is LGHDT and CDR2 is YNNKEL (reference sequence). The V segment lost 2 bases and the J segment 0 bases; nucleotides outside the gene matches: 9. The CDR3 loop reads CASSQTGLAGGPMSTDTQYF. CDR3 sequence (DNA): TGTGCCAGCAGCCAAACTGGACTAGCGGGAGGGCCGATGAGCACAGATACGCAGTATTTT.